This T cell receptor (beta chain) is from a study of cytomegalovirus exposure and HLA in healthy donors. Whole-study context: An earlier analysis found fewer than 120 million unique TCR beta sequences from 150 million to 200 million T cells.

The study ran its PCR with 60 Vbeta and 13 Jbeta primers. Produced via immunoSEQ multiplex PCR; TCRdb's table is partial and in-frame only. The table shows around 53,000 clones, with 82% occurring only once. To note about this clone: Its antigen is not known.

The CDR3 runs to 11 residues. V shed 5 bases and J shed 3 bases, with 5 bases lying between them. Germline assignment: CDR1 SGHTA and CDR2 FQGNSA. Study-wide points: It was confirmed in vitro that three of the CMV-associated chains were specific for CMV antigens.

The sequencing input was PBMCs. This receptor was identified in a man aged 50-59 years in good health and CMV-seronegative. V and J are TRBV7-2 and TRBJ2-7; D is ambiguous. The CDR3 bases are TGTGCCAGCAGCACTCTCTACGAGCAGTACTTC. It codes for CASSTLYEQYF.